The 18 T cell receptor beta chains below were found in one sample sequenced in a study of cytomegalovirus exposure and HLA in healthy donors. Researchers ran the PCR with 60 Vbeta and 13 Jbeta primers. Using immunoSEQ multiplex PCR, the repertoire was profiled, and TCRdb retains in-frame clones only, with some absent. The sample records over 100,000 clones, over 70% being singletons. The specimen sequenced was PBMCs. These receptors all come from a woman aged 40-49 years in good health and CMV-seropositive.

V is TRBV7-2 and J is TRBJ1-2, with 7 bases identical to TRBD1. With V trimmed by 1 base and J by 4 bases, 6 bases remained unmatched. This CDR3 is built from 15 residues. Per germline, CDR1 SGHTA and CDR2 FQGNSA. For the CDR3, the DNA is TGTGCCAGCAGCTTAGGGAGGGGGCAAACCTATGGCTACACCTTC. This translates into CASSLGRGQTYGYTF.

The chain links TRBV18 to TRBJ2-2; D is uncertain. Per the germline V gene, CDR1 is KGHSH and CDR2 is LQKENI. Deletions cut 1 base from V and 2 bases from J, with 5 bases between. There are 14 residues in the CDR3. The CDR3 DNA follows: TGTGCCAGCTCACCACGAGGTAACACCGGGGAGCTGTTTTTT. It is translated as CASSPRGNTGELFF. The full variable domain, its missing parts supplied by reference TRBV18 and TRBJ2-2, is NAGVMQNPRHLVRRRGQEARLRCSPMKGHSHVYWYRQLPEEGLKFMVYLQKENIIDESGMPKERFSAEFPKEGPSILRIQQVVRGDSAAYFCASSPRGNTGELFFGEGSRLTVL.

The V gene is TRBV5-1, the J gene TRBJ1-1; 12 bases match TRBD1. This CDR3 is built from 16 residues. Germline-derived CDR1 and CDR2 are SGHRS and YFSETQ. V lost 4 bases, J lost 5 bases, and 9 bases stayed unmatched. For the CDR3, the DNA is TGCGCCAGCAGCCGGGGGACAGGGGGCGAAGGGACTGAAGCTTTCTTT. This translates into CASSRGTGGEGTEAFF.

The chain has TRBV5-1 and TRBJ2-7; possibly TRBD1 for D (5 bases). CDR1 and CDR2 (germline): SGHRS, YFSETQ. CDR3 length equals 18 residues. V shed 1 base and J shed 0 bases, with 20 bases lying between them. The CDR3 DNA sequence: TGCGCCAGCAGCTTGAACAGATGGGGCAGTTGGGACTCCTACGAGCAGTACTTC. It encodes CASSLNRWGSWDSYEQYF.

This sequence joins TRBV7-8 and TRBJ1-1, with 7 bases identical to TRBD1. Per germline, CDR1 SGHVS and CDR2 FQNEAQ. J gave up 2 bases and V 5 bases, and 11 bases lay outside the gene matches. This CDR3 region has 16 residues. CDR3 nucleotide sequence: TGTGCCAGCAGCGGGGGTGAGACAGGGTTAAACACTGAAGCTTTCTTT. Translating it yields CASSGGETGLNTEAFF.

The chain joins TRBV5-6 to TRBJ1-1; 8 bases agree with TRBD1. Germline V gene lookup returns CDR1 SGHDT and CDR2 YYEEEE. V lost 3 bases, J lost 10 bases, and 11 bases stayed unmatched. The CDR3 loop spans 14 amino acids. The CDR3 DNA reads TGTGCCAGCAGCTCCTGGGGGGGACAGGATGGAGCTTTCTTT. It is translated as CASSSWGGQDGAFF.

This chain links TRBV9 with TRBJ2-3; 8 positions match TRBD2. CDR1 SGDLS and CDR2 YYNGEE come from the germline V gene. The J segment lost 2 bases and the V segment lost 3 bases, leaving 5 bases of the junction unmatched. There are 15 residues in the CDR3. CDR3 nucleotides: TGTGCCAGCAGCGAGGTAGCGGGGCCCACAGATACGCAGTATTTT. This translates into CASSEVAGPTDTQYF.

The gene calls are TRBV5-1 and TRBJ2-5; 9 positions agree with TRBD1. CDR3 length: 14 residues. V lost 3 bases and J lost 4; bases outside the gene matches: 4. Germline-derived CDR1 and CDR2 are SGHRS and YFSETQ. The CDR3 protein is CASSSGTGRETQYF. DNA for the CDR3: TGCGCCAGCAGCTCGGGGACAGGGAGAGAGACCCAGTACTTC. Using reference TRBV5-1 and TRBJ2-5 for the parts outside the CDR3, the full variable domain is KAGVTQTPRYLIKTRGQQVTLSCSPISGHRSVSWYQQTPGQGLQFLFEYFSETQRNKGNFPGRFSGRQFSNSRSEMNVSTLELGDSALYLCASSSGTGRETQYFGPGTRLLVL.

This rearrangement joins TRBV29-1 to TRBJ1-1; 9 nucleotides agree with TRBD1. The CDR3 length is 14 residues. The germline gives CDR1 SQVTM, CDR2 ANQGSEA. The V gene end was trimmed by 7 bases and the J gene end by 10 bases; junction bases not matched to a gene: 16. CDR3 nucleotides: TGCAGCGCCTCAGAGGGACAGGGAGGGGTTCGAGCTTTCTTT. Translating gives CSASEGQGGVRAFF. The entire variable domain, with the rest obtained from reference TRBV29-1 and TRBJ1-1, is as follows: SAVISQKPSRDICQRGTSLTIQCQVDSQVTMMFWYRQQPGQSLTLIATANQGSEATYESGFVIDKFPISRPNLTFSTLTVSNMSPEDSSIYLCSASEGQGGVRAFFGQGTRLTVV.

The genes are TRBV2 and TRBJ2-1, with D unresolved. Between the trimmed V and J ends, which lost 0 bases and 0 bases, there was a span of 12 bases. The CDR3 totals 17 residues. Per germline, CDR1 SNHLY and CDR2 FYNNEI. The CDR3 loop is CASSEARGVSSYNEQFF. CDR3 DNA sequence: TGTGCCAGCAGTGAAGCGCGAGGAGTTTCCTCCTACAATGAGCAGTTCTTC.

This clone was counted only a few times. The CDR3 sequence: CASSSMDSLYGYTF. The CDR3 DNA reads TGTGCCAGTAGTTCCATGGACAGTCTCTATGGCTACACCTTC. The genes are TRBV19 and TRBJ1-2, with D possibly matching TRBD1 (6 bases). The CDR3 totals 14 residues. Germline CDR1 LNHDA, CDR2 SQIVND (reference sequence). The V end was cut by 5 bases, the J end by 4 bases, with 14 bases between.

This chain connects TRBV6-6 to TRBJ2-2, with D possibly matching TRBD1 (5 bases). Trimming stripped 6 bases from V and 0 bases from J, with 11 bases between. In germline, CDR1 is MNHNY, CDR2 SVGAGI (reference sequence). This CDR3 contains 15 residues. CDR3 residues: CASSPAGPNTGELFF. DNA of the CDR3: TGTGCCAGCAGCCCGGCAGGGCCGAACACCGGGGAGCTGTTTTTT.

This rearrangement joins TRBV6-1 to TRBJ1-1; 7 nucleotides agree with TRBD1. CDR3 length equals 16 residues. Germline-derived CDR1 and CDR2 are MNHNS and SASEGT. V shed 4 bases, J shed 1 base, and the junction held 9 bases outside the gene matches. The CDR3 spells CASSGREWTGNTEAFF. For the CDR3, the DNA is TGTGCCAGCAGTGGGAGGGAGTGGACAGGGAACACTGAAGCTTTCTTT.

This chain uses TRBV7-2 with TRBJ2-5; 8 bases agree with TRBD1. The V and J ends lost 5 bases and 5 bases, in that order; junction bases with no gene match: 7. Germline V gives CDR1 SGHTA, CDR2 FQGNSA. The CDR3 has 14 residues. CDR3 nucleotide sequence: TGTGCCAGCAGCCCTGGACAGGGAGGTGAGACCCAGTACTTC. This sequence encodes CASSPGQGGETQYF.

This clone is a singleton in its sample. The chain couples TRBV7-2 to TRBJ2-2, with 9 bases lining up with TRBD1. This CDR3 contains 15 residues. Germline V CDR1 and CDR2: SGHTA, FQGNSA. V dropped 3 bases and J dropped 4; count of bases not matched to a gene: 3. The CDR3 here is CASSFGQGTTGELFF. In nucleotides, the CDR3 is TGTGCCAGCAGCTTCGGACAGGGGACCACCGGGGAGCTGTTTTTT.

This clone was seen a handful of times. The CDR3 bases are TGTGCCAGCAGCGTAGATTCAGGGGGCAAGGGGGAGCAGTACTTC. It yields the protein CASSVDSGGKGEQYF. The V gene is TRBV9, the J gene TRBJ2-5; 8 positions match TRBD1. Germline loops: CDR1 SGDLS, CDR2 YYNGEE. The CDR3 totals 15 residues. J was trimmed by 11 bases and V by 0 bases; bases with no gene match: 12.

The chain uses TRBV4-3 and TRBJ2-3; D is possibly TRBD2 (6 bases). CDR1 and CDR2 from the germline V gene are LGHNA and YSLEER. There are 16 residues in the CDR3. Trimming cost V 0 bases and J 5 bases, with 15 bases left between them. The CDR3 sequence: CASSQDRRQGGDTQYF. The CDR3 DNA follows: TGCGCCAGCAGCCAAGATCGTCGGCAGGGAGGAGATACGCAGTATTTT.

V and J are TRBV18 and TRBJ2-6; TRBD2 matches 10 bases. Trimming removed 4 bases from V and 0 bases from J; junction bases left unmatched: 6. CDR1 and CDR2 from the germline V gene are KGHSH and LQKENI. The CDR3 length is 18 residues. The CDR3 DNA reads TGTGCCAGCTCACGAACTAGCGGGGACCTCTCTGGGGCCAACGTCCTGACTTTC. Translating it yields CASSRTSGDLSGANVLTF.